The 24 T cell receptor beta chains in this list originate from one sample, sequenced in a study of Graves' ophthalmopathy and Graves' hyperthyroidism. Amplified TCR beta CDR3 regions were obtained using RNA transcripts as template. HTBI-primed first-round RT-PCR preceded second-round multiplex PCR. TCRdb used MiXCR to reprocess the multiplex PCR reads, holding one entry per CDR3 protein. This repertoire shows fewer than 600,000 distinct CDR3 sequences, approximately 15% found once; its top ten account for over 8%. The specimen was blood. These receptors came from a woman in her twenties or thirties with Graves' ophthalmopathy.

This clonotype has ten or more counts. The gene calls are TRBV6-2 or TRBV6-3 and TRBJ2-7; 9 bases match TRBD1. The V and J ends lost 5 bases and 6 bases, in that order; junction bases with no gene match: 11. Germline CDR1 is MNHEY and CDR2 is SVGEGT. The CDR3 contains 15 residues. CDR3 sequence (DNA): TGTGCCAGCAGTCAATTGGGACAGGGTCTTGGCGAGCAGTACTTC. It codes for CASSQLGQGLGEQYF.

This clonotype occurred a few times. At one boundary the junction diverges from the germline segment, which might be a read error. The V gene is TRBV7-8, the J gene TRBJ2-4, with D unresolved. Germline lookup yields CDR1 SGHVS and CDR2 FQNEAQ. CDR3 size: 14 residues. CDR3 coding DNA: TGTGCCAGCAGCCCCGGAGAACTCAAAAACATTAAGTACTTC. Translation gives CASSPGELKNIKYF.

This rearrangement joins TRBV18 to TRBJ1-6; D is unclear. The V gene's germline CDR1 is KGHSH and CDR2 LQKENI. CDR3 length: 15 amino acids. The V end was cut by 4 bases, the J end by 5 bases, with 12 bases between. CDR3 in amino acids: CASSRAGRNNSPLHF. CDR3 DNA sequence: TGTGCCAGCTCACGCGCCGGACGAAATAATTCACCCCTCCACTTT.

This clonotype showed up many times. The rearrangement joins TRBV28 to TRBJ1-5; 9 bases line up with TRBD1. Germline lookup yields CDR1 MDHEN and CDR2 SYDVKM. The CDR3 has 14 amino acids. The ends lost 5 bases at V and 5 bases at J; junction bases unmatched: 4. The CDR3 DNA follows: TGTGCCAGCAGTGGGACAGGGTTTTATCAGCCCCAGCATTTT. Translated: CASSGTGFYQPQHF.

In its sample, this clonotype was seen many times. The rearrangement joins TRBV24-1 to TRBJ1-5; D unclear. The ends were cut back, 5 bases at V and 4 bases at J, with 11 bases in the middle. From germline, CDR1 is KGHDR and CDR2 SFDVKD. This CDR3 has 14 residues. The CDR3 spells CATSVRTTNQPQHF. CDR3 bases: TGTGCCACCAGTGTCAGGACTACAAATCAGCCCCAGCATTTT.

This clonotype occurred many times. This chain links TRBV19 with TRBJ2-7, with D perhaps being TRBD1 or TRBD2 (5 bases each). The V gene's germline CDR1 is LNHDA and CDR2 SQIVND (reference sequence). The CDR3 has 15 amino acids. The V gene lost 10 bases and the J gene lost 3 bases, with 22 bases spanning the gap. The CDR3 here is CATRENSLLHYEQYF. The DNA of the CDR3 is TGTGCCACCAGGGAGAACAGCCTCCTCCACTACGAGCAGTACTTC.

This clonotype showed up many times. The CDR3: CASSIPREAGELFF. The CDR3 coding sequence is TGTGCCAGTAGTATACCCAGGGAGGCCGGGGAGCTGTTTTTT. The chain uses TRBV19 and TRBJ2-2; TRBD2 might be the D (6 bases). CDR1 and CDR2 from the germline V gene are LNHDA and SQIVND (reference sequence). The V and J ends lost 2 bases and 6 bases respectively, with 10 bases between them. The CDR3 runs to 14 residues.

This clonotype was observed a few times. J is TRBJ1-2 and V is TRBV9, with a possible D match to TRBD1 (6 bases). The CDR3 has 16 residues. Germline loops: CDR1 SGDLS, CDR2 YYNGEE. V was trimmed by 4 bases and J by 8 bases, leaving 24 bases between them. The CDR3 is CASSPLLLTGNRGYTF. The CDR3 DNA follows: TGTGCCAGCAGCCCCCTCCTGCTCACAGGGAATAGGGGCTACACCTTC. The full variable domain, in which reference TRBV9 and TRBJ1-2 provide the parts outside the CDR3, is DSGVTQTPKHLITATGQRVTLRCSPRSGDLSVYWYQQSLDQGLQFLIQYYNGEERAKGNILERFSAQQFPDLHSELNLSSLELGDSALYFCASSPLLLTGNRGYTFGSGTRLTVV.

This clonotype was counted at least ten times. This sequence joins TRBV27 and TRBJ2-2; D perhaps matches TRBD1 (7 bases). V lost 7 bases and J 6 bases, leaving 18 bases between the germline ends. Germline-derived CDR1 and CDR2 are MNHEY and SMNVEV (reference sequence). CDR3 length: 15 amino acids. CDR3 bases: TGTGCCAGCAAGGGGGGACAGTTCCCGGCCGGGGAGCTGTTTTTT. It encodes CASKGGQFPAGELFF.

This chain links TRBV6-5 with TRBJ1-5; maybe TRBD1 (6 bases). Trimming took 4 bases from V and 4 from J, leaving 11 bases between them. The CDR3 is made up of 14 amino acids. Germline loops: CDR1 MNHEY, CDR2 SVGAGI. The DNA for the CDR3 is TGTGCCAGCAGTTTCGACAGGCTTAATCAGCCCCAGCATTTT. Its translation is CASSFDRLNQPQHF.

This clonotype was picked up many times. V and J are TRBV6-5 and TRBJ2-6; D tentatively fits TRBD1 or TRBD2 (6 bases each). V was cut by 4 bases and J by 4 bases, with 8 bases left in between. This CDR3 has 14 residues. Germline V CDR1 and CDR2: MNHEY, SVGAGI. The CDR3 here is CASSWGAGANVLTF. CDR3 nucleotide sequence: TGTGCCAGCAGTTGGGGGGCCGGGGCCAACGTCCTGACTTTC.

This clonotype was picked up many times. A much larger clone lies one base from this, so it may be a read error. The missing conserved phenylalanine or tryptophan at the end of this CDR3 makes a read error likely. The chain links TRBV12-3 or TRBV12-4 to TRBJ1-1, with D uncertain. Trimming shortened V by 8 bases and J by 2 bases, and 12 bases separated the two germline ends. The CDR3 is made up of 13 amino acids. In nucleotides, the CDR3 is TGTGCCAGCCTGGGGAGTCCTAACACTGAAGCTTTCTCT. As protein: CASLGSPNTEAFS.

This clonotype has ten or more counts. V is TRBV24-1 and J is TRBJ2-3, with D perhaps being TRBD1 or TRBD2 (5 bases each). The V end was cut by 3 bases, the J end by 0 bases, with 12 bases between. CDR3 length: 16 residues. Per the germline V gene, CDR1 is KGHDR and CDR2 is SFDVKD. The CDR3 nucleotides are TGTGCCACCAGTGATCGGGGCGCGCCTAGCACAGATACGCAGTATTTT. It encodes CATSDRGAPSTDTQYF.

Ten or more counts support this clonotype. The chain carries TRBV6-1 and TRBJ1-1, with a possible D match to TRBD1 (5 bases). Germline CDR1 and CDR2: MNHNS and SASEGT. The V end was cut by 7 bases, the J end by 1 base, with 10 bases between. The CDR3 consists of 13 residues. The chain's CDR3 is CASTTTGNTEAFF. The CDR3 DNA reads TGTGCCAGCACCACAACAGGGAACACTGAAGCTTTCTTT.

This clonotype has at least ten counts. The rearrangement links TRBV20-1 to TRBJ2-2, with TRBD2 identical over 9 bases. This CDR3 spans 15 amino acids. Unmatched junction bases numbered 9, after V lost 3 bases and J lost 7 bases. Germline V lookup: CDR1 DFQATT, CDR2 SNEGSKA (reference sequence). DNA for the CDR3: TGCAGTGCTAGCGAACTAGCGGGTGGTTACGGGGAGCTGTTTTTT. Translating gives CSASELAGGYGELFF.

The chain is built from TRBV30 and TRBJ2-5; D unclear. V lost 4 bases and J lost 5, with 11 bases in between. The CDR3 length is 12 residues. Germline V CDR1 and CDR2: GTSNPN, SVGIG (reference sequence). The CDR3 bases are TGTGCCTGGACTCCAAGACGGGAGACCCAGTACTTC. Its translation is CAWTPRRETQYF.

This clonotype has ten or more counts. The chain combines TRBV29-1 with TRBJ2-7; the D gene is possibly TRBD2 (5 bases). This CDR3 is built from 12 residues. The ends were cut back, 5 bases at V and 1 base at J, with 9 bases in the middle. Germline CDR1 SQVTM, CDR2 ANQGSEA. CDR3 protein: CSVMTGSYEQYF. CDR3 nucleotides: TGCAGCGTTATGACGGGATCCTACGAGCAGTACTTC.

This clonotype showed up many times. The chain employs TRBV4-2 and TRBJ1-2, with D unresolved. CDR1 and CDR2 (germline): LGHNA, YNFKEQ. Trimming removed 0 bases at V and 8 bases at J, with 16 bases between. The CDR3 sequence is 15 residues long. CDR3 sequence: CASSQDWSAPGGYTF. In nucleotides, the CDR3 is TGTGCCAGCAGCCAAGATTGGTCCGCGCCGGGCGGCTACACCTTC.

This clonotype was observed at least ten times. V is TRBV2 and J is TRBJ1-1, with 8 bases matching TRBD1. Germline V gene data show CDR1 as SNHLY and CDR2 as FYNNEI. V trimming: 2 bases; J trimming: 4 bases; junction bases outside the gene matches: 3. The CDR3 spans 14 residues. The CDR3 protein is CASSERTGTTEAFF. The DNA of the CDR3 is TGTGCCAGCAGTGAAAGGACAGGGACCACTGAAGCTTTCTTT.

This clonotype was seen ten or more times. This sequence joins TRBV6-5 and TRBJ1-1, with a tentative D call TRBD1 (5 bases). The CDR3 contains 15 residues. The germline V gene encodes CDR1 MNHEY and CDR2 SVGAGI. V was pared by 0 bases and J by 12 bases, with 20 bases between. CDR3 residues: CASSYSYSAAGKPFF. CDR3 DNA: TGTGCCAGCAGTTACTCATACTCGGCGGCAGGGAAACCTTTCTTT.

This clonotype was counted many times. The CDR3, as DNA: TGTGCCAGCAGTGAAGTCCTCGCTTCACCCCTCCACTTT. This gives the protein CASSEVLASPLHF. The chain couples TRBV6-1 to TRBJ1-6; no reliable D call. Trimming removed 1 base from V and 9 bases from J, with 7 bases in between. Germline CDR1 is MNHNS and CDR2 is SASEGT. The CDR3 runs to 13 residues.

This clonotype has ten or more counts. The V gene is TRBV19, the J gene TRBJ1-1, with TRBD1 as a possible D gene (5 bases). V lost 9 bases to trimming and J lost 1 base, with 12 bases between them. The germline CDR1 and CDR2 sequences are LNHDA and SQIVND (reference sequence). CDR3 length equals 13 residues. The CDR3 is CASRSDTNTEAFF. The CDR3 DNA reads TGTGCCAGCCGCTCGGACACGAACACTGAAGCTTTCTTT. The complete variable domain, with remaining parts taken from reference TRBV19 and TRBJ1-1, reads DGGITQSPKYLFRKEGQNVTLSCEQNLNHDAMYWYRQDPGQGLRLIYYSQIVNDFQKGDIAEGYSVSREKKESFPLTVTSAQKNPTAFYLCASRSDTNTEAFFGQGTRLTVV.

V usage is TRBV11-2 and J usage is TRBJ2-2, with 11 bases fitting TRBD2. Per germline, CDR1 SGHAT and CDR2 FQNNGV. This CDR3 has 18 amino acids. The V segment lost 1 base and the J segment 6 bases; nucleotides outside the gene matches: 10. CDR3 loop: CASSLGPPSGRPPGELFF. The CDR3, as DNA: TGTGCCAGCAGCTTAGGCCCCCCTAGCGGGAGGCCCCCCGGGGAGCTGTTTTTT.

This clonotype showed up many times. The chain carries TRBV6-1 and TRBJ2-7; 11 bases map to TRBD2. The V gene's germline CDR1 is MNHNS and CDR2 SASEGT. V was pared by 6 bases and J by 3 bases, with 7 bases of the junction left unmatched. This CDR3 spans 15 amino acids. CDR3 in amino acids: CASRAGTSGIYEQYF. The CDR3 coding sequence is TGTGCCAGCAGGGCCGGGACTAGCGGAATCTACGAGCAGTACTTC.